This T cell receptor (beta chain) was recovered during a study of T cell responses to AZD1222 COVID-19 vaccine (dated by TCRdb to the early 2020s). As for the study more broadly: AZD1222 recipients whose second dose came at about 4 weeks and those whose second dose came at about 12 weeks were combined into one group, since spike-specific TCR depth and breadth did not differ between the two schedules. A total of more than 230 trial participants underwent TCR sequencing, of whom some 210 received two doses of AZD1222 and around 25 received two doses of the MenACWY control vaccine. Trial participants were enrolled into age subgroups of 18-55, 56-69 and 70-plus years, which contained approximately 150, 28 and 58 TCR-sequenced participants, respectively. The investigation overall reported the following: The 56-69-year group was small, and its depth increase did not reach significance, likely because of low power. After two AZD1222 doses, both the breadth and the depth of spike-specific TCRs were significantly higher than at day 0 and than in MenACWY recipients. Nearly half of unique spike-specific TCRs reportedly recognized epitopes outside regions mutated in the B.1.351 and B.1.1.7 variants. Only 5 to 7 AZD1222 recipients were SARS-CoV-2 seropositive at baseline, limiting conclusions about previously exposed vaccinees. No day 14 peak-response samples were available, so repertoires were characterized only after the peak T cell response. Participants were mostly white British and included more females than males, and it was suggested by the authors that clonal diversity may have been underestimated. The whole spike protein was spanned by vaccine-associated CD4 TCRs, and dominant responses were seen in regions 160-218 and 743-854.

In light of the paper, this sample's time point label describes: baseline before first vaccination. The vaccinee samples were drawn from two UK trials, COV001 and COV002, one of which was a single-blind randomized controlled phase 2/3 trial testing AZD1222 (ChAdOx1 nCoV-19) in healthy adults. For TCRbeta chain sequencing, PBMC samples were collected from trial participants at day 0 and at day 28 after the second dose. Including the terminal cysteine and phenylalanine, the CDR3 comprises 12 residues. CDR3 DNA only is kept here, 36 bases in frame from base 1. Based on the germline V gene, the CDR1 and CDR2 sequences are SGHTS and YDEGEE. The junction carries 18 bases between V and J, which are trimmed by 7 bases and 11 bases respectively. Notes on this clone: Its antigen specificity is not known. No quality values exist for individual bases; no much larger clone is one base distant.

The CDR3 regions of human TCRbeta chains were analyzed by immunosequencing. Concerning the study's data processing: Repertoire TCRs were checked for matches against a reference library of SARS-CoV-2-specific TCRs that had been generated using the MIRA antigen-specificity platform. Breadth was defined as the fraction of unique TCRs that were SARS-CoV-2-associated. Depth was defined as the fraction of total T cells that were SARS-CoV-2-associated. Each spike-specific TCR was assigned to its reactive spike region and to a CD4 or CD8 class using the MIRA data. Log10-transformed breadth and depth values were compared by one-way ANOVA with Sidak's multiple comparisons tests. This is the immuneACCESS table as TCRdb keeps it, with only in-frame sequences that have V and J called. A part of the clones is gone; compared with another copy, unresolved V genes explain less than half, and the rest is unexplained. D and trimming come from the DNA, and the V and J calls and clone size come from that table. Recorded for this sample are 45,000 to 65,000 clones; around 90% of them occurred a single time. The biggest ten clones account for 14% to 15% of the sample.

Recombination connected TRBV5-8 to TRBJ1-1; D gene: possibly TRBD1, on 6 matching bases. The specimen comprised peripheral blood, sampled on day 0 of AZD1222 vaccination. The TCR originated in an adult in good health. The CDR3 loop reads CASRARGGSAFF. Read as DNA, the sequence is TGTGCCAGCCGGGCTCGAGGGGGTTCGGCTTTCTTT.